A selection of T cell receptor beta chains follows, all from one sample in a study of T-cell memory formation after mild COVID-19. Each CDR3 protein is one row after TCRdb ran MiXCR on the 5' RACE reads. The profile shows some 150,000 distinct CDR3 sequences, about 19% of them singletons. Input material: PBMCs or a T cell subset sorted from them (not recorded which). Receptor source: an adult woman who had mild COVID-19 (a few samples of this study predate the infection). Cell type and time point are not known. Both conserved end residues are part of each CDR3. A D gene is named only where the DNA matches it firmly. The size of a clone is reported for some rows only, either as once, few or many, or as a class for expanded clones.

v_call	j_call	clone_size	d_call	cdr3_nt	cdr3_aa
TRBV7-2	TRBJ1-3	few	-	TGTGCCAGCAGCTTAGTCGGGTCGACCTCTGGAAACACCATATATTTT	CASSLVGSTSGNTIYF
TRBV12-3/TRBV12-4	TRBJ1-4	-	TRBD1	TGTGCCAGCAGTAGCCAGGGGGCCGCTAATGAAAAACTGTTTTTT	CASSSQGAANEKLFF
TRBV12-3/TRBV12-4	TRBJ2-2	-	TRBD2	TGTGCCAGCAGCCGGCTAGCGGGGGTGAACACCGGGGAGCTGTTTTTT	CASSRLAGVNTGELFF
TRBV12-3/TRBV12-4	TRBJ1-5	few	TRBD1	TGTGCCAGCAGAGGACAGGCGGGACAGCCCCAGCATTTT	CASRGQAGQPQHF
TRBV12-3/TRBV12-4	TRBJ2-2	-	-	TGTGCCAGCAGTTTAAGGGACCACACCGGGGAGCTGTTTTTT	CASSLRDHTGELFF
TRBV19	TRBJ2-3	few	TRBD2	TGTGCCACCCTCTCGAGGGGACTAGCGGGGACAGATACGCAGTATTTT	CATLSRGLAGTDTQYF
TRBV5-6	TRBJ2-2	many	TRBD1	TGTGCCAGCAGCTTCGGACAGGACCGGCCTGAGCTGTTTTTT	CASSFGQDRPELFF
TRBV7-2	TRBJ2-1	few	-	TGTGCCAGCAACCCGTTCTTGAGCGGCAATGAGCAGTTCTTC	CASNPFLSGNEQFF
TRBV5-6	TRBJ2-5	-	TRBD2	TGTGCCAGCAGCGGGACTAGCGGGGGGCCGATTCAAGAGACCCAGTACTTC	CASSGTSGGPIQETQYF
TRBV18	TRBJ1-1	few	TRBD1	TGTGCCAGCTCACCGAGGACAGGTGTCATGAACACTGAAGCTTTCTTT	CASSPRTGVMNTEAFF